This TCR beta chain appears in the sequencing data of a study of T cells in Graves' hyperthyroidism and ophthalmopathy. Study-wide findings and caveats: Most clonotypes expanded in the thyroid (above 0.001) were also present in blood.

This clonotype showed up many times. What it recognizes is unknown. The length of the CDR3 is 16 residues. In germline, CDR1 is ENHRY, CDR2 SYGVKD. V shed 4 bases and J 8 bases; nucleotides not matched to a gene: 13. Blood was sampled at initial diagnosis of hyperthyroidism, prior to onset of any ophthalmopathy symptoms. This sample holds PBMCs from roughly 10 ml fresh peripheral blood. The investigators amplified TCR beta CDR3 regions from RNA transcripts. An initial round of RT-PCR targeting the TCR CDR3 relied on the HTBI primer set. TCRdb reprocessed the multiplex PCR reads with MiXCR, giving one entry per CDR3 protein. The sample yields around 300,000 distinct CDR3 sequences, roughly 14% seen once.

Material for sequencing was blood. V is TRBV10-3 and J is TRBJ2-1, with 8 nucleotides matching TRBD2. The TCR originated in a woman aged 25 to 39 with Graves' hyperthyroidism that later progressed to Graves' ophthalmopathy. The CDR3 bases are TGTGCCATCAGTGTTCGGGGGGGACGGGCTGACGATGAGCAGTTCTTC. Its translation: CAISVRGGRADDEQFF.